The 31 T cell receptor beta chains presented below share a single source sample, sequenced in a study of Graves' ophthalmopathy and Graves' hyperthyroidism. The sequenced template was RNA, covering the TCR beta CDR3 region. Investigators did first-round RT-PCR with HTBI primers, then second-round multiplex PCR. Via MiXCR, TCRdb re-called the multiplex PCR reads, giving one row per CDR3 protein. The sample lists roughly 400,000 distinct CDR3 sequences, about 16% occurring once. The sequenced sample was peripheral blood. Receptors originate from a woman younger than 35 with Graves' ophthalmopathy.

This clonotype came up many times. The chain combines TRBV20-1 with TRBJ2-7; weak D call: TRBD2 (5 bases). Germline values: CDR1 DFQATT, CDR2 SNEGSKA (reference sequence). CDR3 length equals 12 residues. V lost 3 bases and J lost 6, with 12 bases in between. The CDR3 here is CSARLGLGEQYF. The CDR3 nucleotides read TGCAGTGCTAGGCTAGGACTCGGCGAGCAGTACTTC.

V gene TRBV6-1 combines with J gene TRBJ2-7; perhaps TRBD1 as D (5 bases). This CDR3 spans 14 amino acids. Deletions cut 7 bases from V and 3 bases from J, with 16 bases between. Germline V gene lookup returns CDR1 MNHNS and CDR2 SASEGT. CDR3 loop: CASKPDSIYYEQYF. CDR3 sequence (DNA): TGTGCCAGCAAACCCGACAGTATTTACTACGAGCAGTACTTC.

There are many counts of this clonotype. This chain joins TRBV7-2 and TRBJ2-7, with 12 nucleotides matching TRBD1. Per the germline V gene, CDR1 is SGHTA and CDR2 is FQGNSA. This CDR3 has 15 amino acids. V was clipped by 0 bases and J by 11 bases; unmatched bases: 8. The CDR3: CASSLAGQGAKEEYF. The CDR3 DNA is TGTGCCAGCAGCTTAGCGGGACAGGGGGCCAAAGAAGAGTACTTC.

This clonotype came up many times. The chain couples TRBV19 to TRBJ1-5; 9 bases line up with TRBD1. V lost 5 bases and J lost 4; bases outside the gene matches: 9. CDR1 and CDR2 from the germline V gene are LNHDA and SQIVND (reference sequence). CDR3 length equals 16 residues. The CDR3 nucleotides are TGTGCCAGTAGTCACAGGGGGCCGGGGGGAAATCAGCCCCAGCATTTT. Protein product: CASSHRGPGGNQPQHF. Full variable domain (outside the CDR3, taken from reference TRBV19 and TRBJ1-5): DGGITQSPKYLFRKEGQNVTLSCEQNLNHDAMYWYRQDPGQGLRLIYYSQIVNDFQKGDIAEGYSVSREKKESFPLTVTSAQKNPTAFYLCASSHRGPGGNQPQHFGDGTRLSIL.

This clonotype was detected many times. This sequence joins TRBV15 and TRBJ1-1; D remains unclear. The V end was cut by 1 base, the J end by 10 bases, with 13 bases between. Germline loops: CDR1 LNHNV, CDR2 YYDKDF (reference sequence). This CDR3 has 13 amino acids. CDR3 amino acids: CATSRVSGGGAFF. CDR3 DNA sequence: TGTGCCACCAGCAGAGTTTCGGGAGGTGGAGCTTTCTTT.

This clonotype was seen many times. The V gene is TRBV13, the J gene TRBJ2-7, with 10 nucleotides matching TRBD2. Looked up from germline, CDR1 is PRHDT and CDR2 is FYEKMQ (reference sequence). V lost 1 base and J lost 2; bases outside the gene matches: 8. This CDR3 has 17 residues. The CDR3 DNA reads TGTGCCAGCAGCTTAGTATTTAGCGGGAGGCCCCCCTACGAGCAGTACTTC. Translation gives CASSLVFSGRPPYEQYF.

This clonotype was recorded many times. The chain carries TRBV7-2 and TRBJ1-5, with D hard to call. The CDR3 is 15 amino acids. V was shortened by 5 bases and J by 1 base, with 12 bases between the two germline ends. From germline, CDR1 is SGHTA and CDR2 FQGNSA. CDR3 DNA: TGTGCCAGCAGCCCTGGACGGGTGAGCAATCAGCCCCAGCATTTT. This sequence encodes CASSPGRVSNQPQHF.

This clonotype was recorded many times. The chain carries TRBV11-2 and TRBJ1-2; 9 nucleotides match TRBD1. The CDR3 length is 13 residues. Germline CDR1 reads SGHAT; CDR2 reads FQNNGV. V lost 8 bases to trimming and J lost 4 bases; unmatched junction nucleotides: 5. The CDR3 is CASRTGDGYGYTF. The CDR3 DNA sequence: TGTGCCAGCCGGACAGGGGACGGCTATGGCTACACCTTC.

This clonotype was detected ten times or more. The chain carries TRBV6-5 and TRBJ2-2, with 14 bases matching TRBD2. Germline CDR1 MNHEY, CDR2 SVGAGI. J lost 5 bases, V lost 4 bases, and 6 bases had no gene match. The CDR3 runs to 17 residues. This CDR3 is CASSFRLAGGSTGELFF. The CDR3 nucleotides read TGTGCCAGCAGTTTCCGACTAGCGGGAGGGTCTACCGGGGAGCTGTTTTTT.

The J gene is TRBJ2-7, the V gene TRBV6-5; weak D call: TRBD2 (5 bases). From germline, CDR1 is MNHEY and CDR2 SVGAGI. Trimming pared 2 bases from V and 4 bases from J, leaving 12 bases between. The CDR3 runs 14 residues. The CDR3 DNA follows: TGTGCCAGCAGTTACGAAAGCACGGGGTACGAGCAGTACTTC. Encoded protein: CASSYESTGYEQYF.

This clonotype was counted ten times or more. V and J are TRBV18 and TRBJ1-2; TRBD1 is a possible D gene (5 bases). The germline CDR1 and CDR2 sequences are KGHSH and LQKENI. There are 16 residues in the CDR3. V lost 0 bases to trimming and J lost 8 bases, with 19 bases between them. The DNA of the CDR3 is TGTGCCAGCTCACCACCGGCAGGGAGAAAGGCGGAGGGCTACACCTTC. This translates into CASSPPAGRKAEGYTF.

This clonotype appeared a few times. V is TRBV7-2 and J is TRBJ1-2; D not certain. The V gene lost 4 bases and the J gene lost 7 bases, with 13 bases spanning the gap. The V gene's germline CDR1 is SGHTA and CDR2 FQGNSA. The length of the CDR3 is 13 residues. This chain's CDR3 is CASSSLWDPGYTF. In DNA, the CDR3 is TGTGCCAGCAGCTCCCTTTGGGATCCTGGCTACACCTTC.

This clonotype was observed at least ten times. The CDR3 DNA reads as TGCAGCGTTGAAGGGAACAGGTTACGAGTCTACGAGCAGTACTTC. It translates to CSVEGNRLRVYEQYF. The chain recombines TRBV29-1 with TRBJ2-7, with D maybe TRBD1 (5 bases). Trimming left V 1 base short and J 3 bases short, with 16 bases between. The CDR3 is 15 residues long. Germline V lookup: CDR1 SQVTM, CDR2 ANQGSEA.

This clonotype was detected many times. The chain joins TRBV5-6 to TRBJ1-2, with D uncertain. This CDR3 contains 15 residues. Germline-derived CDR1 and CDR2 are SGHDT and YYEEEE. V dropped 0 bases and J dropped 8 bases, with 17 bases sitting between them. CDR3 DNA: TGTGCCAGCAGCTTGGGGGTAAACGTTCATGACGGCTACACCTTC. Residues: CASSLGVNVHDGYTF.

The chain employs TRBV12-3 or TRBV12-4 and TRBJ1-5; D may be TRBD1 (5 bases). The CDR3 spans 15 residues. The V end was cut by 5 bases, the J end by 1 base, with 12 bases between. CDR3 protein: CASSRPGESNQPQHF. CDR3 coding DNA: TGTGCCAGCAGTAGACCGGGGGAAAGCAATCAGCCCCAGCATTTT.

This clonotype was seen at least ten times. The chain combines TRBV28 with TRBJ1-5; D is unclear. Germline V gene data show CDR1 as MDHEN and CDR2 as SYDVKM. V was shortened by 7 bases and J by 6 bases, with 10 bases between the two germline ends. The CDR3 length is 12 residues. CDR3 loop: CASTIPGQPQHF. The DNA for the CDR3 is TGTGCCAGCACCATACCGGGTCAGCCCCAGCATTTT. Complete variable domain (other parts from reference TRBV28 and TRBJ1-5): DVKVTQSSRYLVKRTGEKVFLECVQDMDHENMFWYRQDPGLGLRLIYFSYDVKMKEKGDIPEGYSVSREKKERFSLILESASTNQTSMYLCASTIPGQPQHFGDGTRLSIL.

The sample holds many counts of this clonotype. V usage is TRBV12-3 or TRBV12-4 and J usage is TRBJ2-7; 8 nucleotides line up with TRBD2. The CDR3 has 13 amino acids. After removal of 8 bases from V and 3 bases from J, the junction contained 6 bases not matched to a gene. The CDR3 loop reads CASGLAPLYEQYF. The CDR3 DNA follows: TGTGCCAGCGGACTAGCCCCCCTCTACGAGCAGTACTTC.

V usage is TRBV19 and J usage is TRBJ1-1; D is uncertain. Trimming cost V 3 bases and J 7 bases, with 15 bases left between them. This CDR3 contains 14 residues. Germline assignment: CDR1 LNHDA and CDR2 SQIVND (reference sequence). CDR3 protein: CASSMWQEEREAFF. CDR3 DNA sequence: TGTGCCAGTAGTATGTGGCAGGAAGAGCGTGAAGCTTTCTTT.

This clonotype was seen at least ten times. The chain employs TRBV12-3 or TRBV12-4 and TRBJ2-7, with D tentatively TRBD1 (6 bases). The CDR3 extends over 13 amino acids. Between the trimmed V and J ends, which lost 4 bases and 6 bases, there was a span of 13 bases. The DNA for the CDR3 is TGTGCCAGCAGTTCCAGGGGACCGGTCGAGCAGTACTTC. This gives the protein CASSSRGPVEQYF.

This clonotype was counted many times. The chain joins TRBV7-6 to TRBJ1-3; unclear D gene. Germline assignment: CDR1 SGHVS and CDR2 FNYEAQ. The CDR3 is made up of 15 amino acids. V was shortened by 5 bases and J by 0 bases, with 11 bases between the two germline ends. The CDR3 protein is CASSPGPNSGNTIYF. CDR3 nucleotide sequence: TGTGCCAGCAGCCCCGGGCCCAACTCTGGAAACACCATATATTTT.

This clonotype was seen many times. With a much larger clone just one base away, this may be a read error. J is TRBJ1-1 and V is TRBV12-3 or TRBV12-4; D ambiguous. The CDR3 loop spans 11 amino acids. The chain's CDR3 is CASSFHTEASF. The CDR3, as DNA: TGTGCCAGCAGTTTCCACACTGAAGCTTCCTTT.

This clonotype was seen repeatedly, ten times or more. The V and J genes are TRBV15 and TRBJ1-2, with a possible D match to TRBD1 (5 bases). Trimming removed 0 bases at V and 6 bases at J, with 11 bases between. The germline V gene has CDR1 LNHNV and CDR2 YYDKDF (reference sequence). The CDR3 totals 14 residues. The DNA of the CDR3 is TGTGCCACCAGCAGAGATCCGTCAGGGAATGGCTACACCTTC. Amino acids: CATSRDPSGNGYTF.

This clonotype was seen ten or more times. The V call is TRBV7-2, the J call TRBJ2-5, with TRBD1 matching over 9 bases. The trim removed 5 bases at V and 5 bases at J, leaving 9 bases unmatched. The CDR3 loop spans 15 amino acids. CDR1 and CDR2 from the germline V gene are SGHTA and FQGNSA. This CDR3 is CASSMGTGTGETQYF. CDR3 bases: TGTGCCAGCAGCATGGGGACAGGGACGGGGGAGACCCAGTACTTC.

This clonotype has at least ten counts. This may be a read error, as it is one base from a much larger clone. The CDR3: CASSGAWDQPQHF. In DNA, the CDR3 is TGTGCCAGCAGTGGGGCGTGGGATCAGCCCCAGCATTTT. The chain has TRBV6-1 and TRBJ1-5, with unresolved D. V shed 4 bases and J shed 5 bases, with 9 bases lying between them. Germline assignment: CDR1 MNHNS and CDR2 SASEGT. CDR3 length: 13 residues.

At least ten counts were recorded for this clonotype. V usage is TRBV10-2 and J usage is TRBJ1-1; possibly TRBD1 for D (5 bases). Deletions cut 4 bases from V and 0 bases from J, with 21 bases between. The germline CDR1 and CDR2 sequences are WSHSY and SAAADI. The CDR3 sequence is 18 residues long. The CDR3 loop is CASSVSTGSPLMNTEAFF. The CDR3 nucleotides are TGCGCCAGCAGTGTATCAACAGGAAGTCCTTTAATGAACACTGAAGCTTTCTTT.

Many counts were recorded for this clonotype. At one end, the junction sequence differs from germline, possibly due to a read error. The rearrangement links TRBV7-8 to TRBJ1-2; the D gene is possibly TRBD1 (6 bases). Germline values: CDR1 SGHVS, CDR2 FQNEAQ. The CDR3 totals 15 residues. The CDR3 DNA is TGTGCCGGCAGCTTAAGGGACCCAGAGGGGGATGGCTACACCTTC. Its translation: CAGSLRDPEGDGYTF.

Note on this clonotype: The junction shows a germline mismatch at one end, possibly a read error. V gene TRBV6-2 or TRBV6-3 combines with J gene TRBJ2-7; 10 bases are a match to TRBD2. The germline CDR1 and CDR2 sequences are MNHEY and SVGEGT. The CDR3 has 17 amino acids. The CDR3 is CACRIKPGTSDPHEQYF. As DNA, the CDR3 is TGTGCCTGCAGGATCAAGCCCGGGACTAGCGACCCCCACGAGCAGTACTTC.

This clonotype was observed many times. The J gene is TRBJ2-2, the V gene TRBV7-8; weak D call: TRBD1 (5 bases). Germline V gene lookup returns CDR1 SGHVS and CDR2 FQNEAQ. The CDR3 covers 13 residues. V lost 5 bases, J lost 6 bases, and 10 bases lay in between. The CDR3 DNA follows: TGTGCCAGCAGCCAGGGCTCGTCCGGGGAGCTGTTTTTT. Translating gives CASSQGSSGELFF.

This clonotype occurred many times. V and J are TRBV30 and TRBJ1-6, with D unresolved. V gave up 2 bases and J gave up 7 bases, with 9 bases separating them. The germline V gene has CDR1 GTSNPN and CDR2 SVGIG (reference sequence). The CDR3 is 13 residues long. The CDR3, as DNA: TGTGCCTGGAGTCCACAGACCAATTCACCCCTCCACTTT. This translates into CAWSPQTNSPLHF.

This clonotype occurred many times. The rearrangement joins TRBV28 to TRBJ2-5; tentatively, D is TRBD1 (7 bases). Germline values: CDR1 MDHEN, CDR2 SYDVKM. Trimming removed 5 bases at V and 6 bases at J, with 25 bases between. This CDR3 spans 17 amino acids. The CDR3 DNA reads as TGTGCCAGCAGTCCGGTGGAGGGCAGGGGGTCTGTTCAGACCCAGTACTTC. It specifies CASSPVEGRGSVQTQYF.

This clonotype was observed many times. This may be a read error: a much more frequent sequence differs by one nucleotide. The J gene is TRBJ2-5, the V gene TRBV11-2; 12 nucleotides agree with TRBD2. Per the germline V gene, CDR1 is SGHAT and CDR2 is FQNNGV. The CDR3 covers 17 residues. The CDR3 loop reads CAGSPMDLAGGRETQYF. CDR3 sequence (DNA): TGTGCCGGCAGCCCCATGGATCTAGCGGGGGGGCGGGAGACCCAGTACTTC.